This is a list of T cell receptor beta chains from one sample in a study of blood T cell repertoires in COVID-19. Libraries were prepared by immunoSEQ multiplex PCR; TCRdb keeps only in-frame clonotypes and omits some of them. In the table there are some 330,000 clones, about 90% of which are singletons. Sequenced: peripheral blood. The source is a woman in her thirties with COVID-19, enrolled during active disease. The CDR3 runs from the conserved cysteine through the conserved F or W. A D gene is named only where the DNA matches it firmly. For some rows the clone size is stated as once, few or many, or as a class when expanded; others skip it.

TRBD1 | TRBJ1-5 | TRBV18 | . | CASSPGTGKNQPQHF | TGTGCCAGCTCACCGGGGACAGGGAAGAATCAGCCCCAGCATTTT
. | TRBJ1-3 | TRBV7-2 | . | CASSLVGAANSGNTIYF | TGTGCCAGCAGCTTAGTAGGGGCAGCCAACTCTGGAAACACCATATATTTT
. | TRBJ2-5 | TRBV29-1 | . | CSVEDTRSYRVGTQYF | TGCAGCGTTGAAGATACGAGGAGCTACAGGGTCGGGACCCAGTACTTC
. | TRBJ2-5 | TRBV7-9 | . | CASTPRDQETQYF | TGTGCCAGCACTCCACGGGACCAAGAGACCCAGTACTTC
TRBD1 | TRBJ1-1 | TRBV27 | few | CASSAGTGYTEAFF | TGTGCCAGCAGTGCCGGGACAGGGTACACTGAAGCTTTCTTT
. | TRBJ1-2 | TRBV2 | . | CASTEQYGYTF | TGTGCCAGCACGGAGCAATATGGCTACACCTTC
TRBD1 | TRBJ2-1 | TRBV10-3 | once | CAIRTGQGNNEQFF | TGTGCCATCAGAACGGGACAGGGTAACAATGAGCAGTTCTTC
TRBD2 | TRBJ2-2 | TRBV5-5 | . | CASSLGTSGTGELFF | TGTGCCAGCAGCTTGGGGACTAGTGGCACCGGGGAGCTGTTTTTT
. | TRBJ2-5 | TRBV19 | . | CASSIGRGRLLGETQYF | TGTGCCAGTAGTATAGGCAGGGGAAGACTATTAGGAGAGACCCAGTACTTC
TRBD1 | TRBJ1-4 | TRBV4-1 | . | CASSQDEGANEKLFF | TGCGCCAGCAGCCAAGACGAGGGGGCAAATGAAAAACTGTTTTTT
. | TRBJ2-3 | TRBV19 | . | CASSKTVLGTDTQYF | TGTGCCAGTAGTAAGACAGTCTTGGGCACAGATACGCAGTATTTT
. | TRBJ2-7 | TRBV7-2 | . | CASSPRLGGGYEQYF | TGTGCCAGCAGCCCTCGACTAGGGGGGGGGTACGAGCAGTACTTC
. | TRBJ1-6 | TRBV4-1 | . | CASSEGLSPLHF | TGCGCCAGCAGCGAGGGACTCTCACCCCTCCACTTT
. | TRBJ1-6 | TRBV4-1 | . | CASSQEGIISYNSPLHF | TGCGCCAGCAGCCAAGAGGGCATAATCTCCTATAATTCACCCCTCCACTTT
TRBD1 | TRBJ1-5 | TRBV27 | . | CASSRAGQGNQPQHF | TGTGCCAGCAGTAGGGCGGGACAGGGGAATCAGCCCCAGCATTTT
TRBD1 | TRBJ2-7 | TRBV3-1/TRBV3-2 | . | CASSPDRGAEQYF | TGTGCCAGCAGCCCTGACAGGGGGGCCGAGCAGTACTTC
TRBD1 | TRBJ2-2 | TRBV30 | . | CAWTASGGTGELFF | TGTGCCTGGACGGCCTCAGGGGGAACCGGGGAGCTGTTTTTT
TRBD1 | TRBJ1-1 | TRBV6-1 | . | CASSDWDYRQGNTEAFF | TGTGCCAGCAGTGATTGGGATTACCGACAGGGGAACACTGAAGCTTTCTTT